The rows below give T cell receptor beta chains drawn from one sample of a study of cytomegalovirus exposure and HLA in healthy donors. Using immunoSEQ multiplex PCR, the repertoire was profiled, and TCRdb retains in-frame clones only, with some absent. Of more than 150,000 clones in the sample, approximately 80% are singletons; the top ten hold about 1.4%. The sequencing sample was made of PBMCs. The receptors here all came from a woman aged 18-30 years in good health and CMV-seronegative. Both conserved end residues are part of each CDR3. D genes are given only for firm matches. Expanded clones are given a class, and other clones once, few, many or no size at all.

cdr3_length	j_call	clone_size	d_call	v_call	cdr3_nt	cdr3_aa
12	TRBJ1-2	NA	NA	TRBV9	TGTGCCAGCAGCGGGAGGGGAAACGGCTACACCTTC	CASSGRGNGYTF
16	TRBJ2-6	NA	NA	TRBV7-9	TGTTCCAGCAGCCTCAACAGGGTCTCTGGGGCCAACGTCCTGACTTTC	CSSSLNRVSGANVLTF
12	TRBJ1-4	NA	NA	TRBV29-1	TGCAGCGGGGGGACACCGGGAGAAAAACTGTTTTTT	CSGGTPGEKLFF
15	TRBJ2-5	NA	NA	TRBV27	TGTGCCAGCAGTCCGTTATCGACTCCTAAAGAGACCCAGTACTTC	CASSPLSTPKETQYF
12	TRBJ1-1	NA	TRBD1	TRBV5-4	TGTGCCAGCAGGGACGGGACAGGTGAAGCTTTCTTT	CASRDGTGEAFF
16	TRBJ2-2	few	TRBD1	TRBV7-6	TGTGCCAGCAGGGCCGGGACAGGGGGCTACACCGGGGAGCTGTTTTTT	CASRAGTGGYTGELFF
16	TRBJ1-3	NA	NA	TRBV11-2	TGTGCCAGCAGCTCCCTAGGGGTCAGCTCTGGAAACACCATATATTTT	CASSSLGVSSGNTIYF
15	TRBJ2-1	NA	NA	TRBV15	TGTGCCACCAGCAGAGCGGGTTCAGGGGTTCGGGAGCAGTTCTTC	CATSRAGSGVREQFF
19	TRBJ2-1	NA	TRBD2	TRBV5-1	TGCGCCAGCAGTTTACTAGGGACAGGGTGGACTAGCGGGGCGAATGAGCAGTTCTTC	CASSLLGTGWTSGANEQFF
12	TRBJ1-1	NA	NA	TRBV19	TGTGCCAGTAGTGTCCGGAACACTGAAGCTTTCTTT	CASSVRNTEAFF
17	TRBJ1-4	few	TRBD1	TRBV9	TGTGCCAGCAGCCCCAGTCCCGGGACAGGGACAAATGAAAAACTGTTTTTT	CASSPSPGTGTNEKLFF
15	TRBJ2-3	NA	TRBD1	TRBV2	TGTGCCAGCAGTCCGGACAGGGCTCGGACAGATACGCAGTATTTT	CASSPDRARTDTQYF
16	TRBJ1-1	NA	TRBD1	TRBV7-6	TGTGCCAGCAGCTTAGGGGGGACAGGGGTTAACACTGAAGCTTTCTTT	CASSLGGTGVNTEAFF
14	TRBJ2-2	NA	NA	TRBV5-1	TGCGCCAGCAGCTCAGGTTACGACACCGGGGAGCTGTTTTTT	CASSSGYDTGELFF
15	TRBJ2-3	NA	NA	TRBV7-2	TGTGCCACCACCTTACAGGGCGTAAGCACAGATACGCAGTATTTT	CATTLQGVSTDTQYF
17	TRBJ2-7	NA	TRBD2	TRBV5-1	TGCGCCAGCAGCTTGGCCACACTAGCGGGGAACTCCTACGAGCAGTACTTC	CASSLATLAGNSYEQYF
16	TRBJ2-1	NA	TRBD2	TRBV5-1	TGCGCCAGCAGCTTGGGCCCTGCTAGCGGGGGCACTGAGCAGTTCTTC	CASSLGPASGGTEQFF
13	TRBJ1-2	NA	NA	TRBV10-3	TGTGCCATCAGTGGAACCCCAATGGAGGGCTACACCTTC	CAISGTPMEGYTF
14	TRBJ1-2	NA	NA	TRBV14	TGTGCCAGCAGCCGGATAGAAACCGGGTATGGCTACACCTTC	CASSRIETGYGYTF
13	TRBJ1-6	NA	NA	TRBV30	TGTGCCTGGAGTGTACATGGGCCTTCACCCCTCCACTTT	CAWSVHGPSPLHF
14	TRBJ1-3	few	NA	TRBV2	TGTGCCAGCAGTGACCGGGGCTCTGGAAACACCATATATTTT	CASSDRGSGNTIYF
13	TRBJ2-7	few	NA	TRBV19	TGTGCCAGTAGTCCCCCGTGGAACTACGAGCAGTACTTC	CASSPPWNYEQYF
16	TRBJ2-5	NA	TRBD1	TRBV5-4	TGTGCCAGCAGCTCTGCCGGGACAGGGGGTTTCGAGACCCAGTACTTC	CASSSAGTGGFETQYF
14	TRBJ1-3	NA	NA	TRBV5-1	TGCGCCAGCAGCTTGGGCAGCTCTGGAAACACCATATATTTT	CASSLGSSGNTIYF
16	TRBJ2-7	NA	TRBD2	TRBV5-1	TGCGCCAGCAGCTTAGGGACTAGCGGGGACTCCTACGAGCAGTACTTC	CASSLGTSGDSYEQYF
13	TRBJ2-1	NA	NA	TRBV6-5	TGTGCCACTCGGGACACGACGCTCAATGAGCAGTTCTTC	CATRDTTLNEQFF
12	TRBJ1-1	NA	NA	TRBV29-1	TGCAGCGTTGAGGACAGGAACACTGAAGCTTTCTTT	CSVEDRNTEAFF
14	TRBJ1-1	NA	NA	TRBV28	TGTGCCAGCGGAGATCTCAGGGTTTTCGCTGAAGCTTTCTTT	CASGDLRVFAEAFF
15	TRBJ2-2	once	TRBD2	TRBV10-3	TGTGCCATCAGAATTAGCGGGGGGGCCGGCGGGGAGCTGTTTTTT	CAIRISGGAGGELFF
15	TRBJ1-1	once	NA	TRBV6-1	TGTGCCAGCAGTGAAGTCCGGCAGGCGAACACTGAAGCTTTCTTT	CASSEVRQANTEAFF
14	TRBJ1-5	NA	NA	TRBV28	TGTGCCAGCAGCTGGGGGGGGAACAATCAGCCCCAGCATTTT	CASSWGGNNQPQHF
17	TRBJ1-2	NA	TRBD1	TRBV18	TGTGCCAGCTCTCTCAGACAGGGTACCGGGGTTGACTATGGCTACACCTTC	CASSLRQGTGVDYGYTF
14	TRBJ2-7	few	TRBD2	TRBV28	TGTGCCAGCAGCCCACCCCGGACCGGGAGGGAGCAGTACTTC	CASSPPRTGREQYF
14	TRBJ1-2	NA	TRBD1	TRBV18	TGTGCCAGCTCACCGGCAGGACAGGGAGGCGGCTACACCTTC	CASSPAGQGGGYTF
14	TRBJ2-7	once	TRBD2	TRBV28	TGTGCCACCATTCCTAGCGGGGGCAAATACGAGCAGTACTTC	CATIPSGGKYEQYF
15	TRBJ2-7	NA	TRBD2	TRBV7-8	TGTGCCAGCAGCTCCTTCGCGGGGGGAGACTACGAGCAGTACTTC	CASSSFAGGDYEQYF
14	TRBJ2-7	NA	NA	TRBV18	TGTGCCAGCTCCCCATATAGCCTTTCCTACGAGCAGTACTTC	CASSPYSLSYEQYF
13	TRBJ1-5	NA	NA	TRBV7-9	TGTGCCAGCAGCTTAGGGGGCGATCAGCCCCAGCATTTT	CASSLGGDQPQHF
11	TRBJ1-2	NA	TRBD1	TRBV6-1	TGTGCCAGCACCCACAGGGGAGGCTACACCTTC	CASTHRGGYTF
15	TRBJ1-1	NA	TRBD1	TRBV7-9	TGTGCCAGCAGCCCCTGGACAGGGGAGGTGACTGAAGCTTTCTTT	CASSPWTGEVTEAFF
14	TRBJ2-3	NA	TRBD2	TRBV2	TGTGCAGGCGGGAATAGCGGGGGTCCGGGTACGCAGTATTTT	CAGGNSGGPGTQYF
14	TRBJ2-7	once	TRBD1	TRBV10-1	TGCGCCAGCAGTGAGCTGGGGACAGCATACGAGCAGTACTTC	CASSELGTAYEQYF
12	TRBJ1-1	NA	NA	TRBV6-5	TGTGCCAGCAGTTTTGGACAGACTGAAGCTTTCTTT	CASSFGQTEAFF
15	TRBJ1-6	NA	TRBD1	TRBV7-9	TGTGCCAGCAGCTCGTCCCGGGACAGGGGATCACCCCTCCACTTT	CASSSSRDRGSPLHF
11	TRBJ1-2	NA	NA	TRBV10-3	TGTGCCATCAGCGGAGGGGATGGCTACACCTTC	CAISGGDGYTF